What follows are 20 T cell receptor beta chains derived from one specimen sequenced in a study of blood T cell repertoires in COVID-19 (TCRdb year 2020). Library prep was done by the immunoSEQ multiplex PCR assay. The table comes from immuneACCESS by way of TCRdb, which keeps in-frame sequences with V and J called. Part of the clones is missing from these tables; in studies checked, under half for an unresolved V gene and the rest for unknown reasons. The sample table lists about 250,000 clones, around 86% of them with a count of one. Jointly, the top ten make up 1.5% to 2% of the sample. The sample taken for sequencing was PBMCs or T cells enriched from blood (not recorded which). Receptors originate from a man between 35 and 55 years old who had recovered from COVID-19.

This rearrangement joins TRBV12-3 or TRBV12-4 to TRBJ2-4, with D uncertain. CDR3 length: 11 residues. V dropped 4 bases and J dropped 9 bases, with 7 bases sitting between them. CDR3 coding DNA: TGTGCCAGCAGTTCCCTAGGCATTCAGTACTTC. Amino acids: CASSSLGIQYF.

The chain recombines TRBV4-3 with TRBJ2-3; D possibly corresponds to TRBD2 (5 bases). Germline values: CDR1 LGHNA, CDR2 YSLEER. This CDR3 is 14 amino acids long. Trimming cost V 0 bases and J 7 bases, with 11 bases left between them. CDR3 coding DNA: TGCGCCAGCAGCCAAGACCCGAGGGCATATACGCAGTATTTT. Protein sequence: CASSQDPRAYTQYF.

The chain has TRBV14 and TRBJ2-7, with 10 nucleotides matching TRBD2. The CDR3 consists of 15 residues. V lost 4 bases, J lost 9 bases, and 12 bases stayed unmatched. Germline loops: CDR1 SGHDN, CDR2 FVKESK. CDR3 DNA: TGTGCCAGCAGCCCAGGACTAGCGGTATCCTTACTGCAGTACTTC. Its translation: CASSPGLAVSLLQYF. The complete variable domain, with remaining parts taken from reference TRBV14 and TRBJ2-7, reads EAGVTQFPSHSVIEKGQTVTLRCDPISGHDNLYWYRRVMGKEIKFLLHFVKESKQDESGMPNNRFLAERTGGTYSTLKVQPAELEDSGVYFCASSPGLAVSLLQYFGPGTRLTVT.

V gene TRBV13 combines with J gene TRBJ1-2; D unclear. The CDR3 length is 13 residues. The V end was cut by 5 bases, the J end by 0 bases, with 7 bases between. Germline CDR1 PRHDT, CDR2 FYEKMQ (reference sequence). The CDR3 sequence is CASSPTANYGYTF. The CDR3 coding sequence is TGTGCCAGCAGCCCCACAGCTAACTATGGCTACACCTTC. The whole variable domain, filled in from reference TRBV13 and TRBJ1-2, reads AAGVIQSPRHLIKEKRETATLKCYPIPRHDTVYWYQQGPGQDPQFLISFYEKMQSDKGSIPDRFSAQQFSDYHSELNMSSLELGDSALYFCASSPTANYGYTFGSGTRLTVV.

The chain joins TRBV9 to TRBJ2-7; 9 nucleotides align to TRBD1. The V and J ends lost 4 bases and 5 bases, in that order; junction bases with no gene match: 10. The CDR3 extends over 15 amino acids. Germline assignment: CDR1 SGDLS and CDR2 YYNGEE. The CDR3 is CASSLRGQGFDEQYF. DNA for the CDR3: TGTGCCAGCAGCCTGCGGGGACAGGGTTTCGACGAGCAGTACTTC.

This chain connects TRBV28 to TRBJ1-4; 8 bases match TRBD1. V dropped 3 bases and J dropped 0; count of bases not matched to a gene: 9. Germline V gene data show CDR1 as MDHEN and CDR2 as SYDVKM. This CDR3 is 18 amino acids long. The CDR3 DNA reads TGTGCCAGCAGTTTCAGCCCGGGACAGGCAGCAACTAATGAAAAACTGTTTTTT. Its translation is CASSFSPGQAATNEKLFF.

The V gene is TRBV5-5, the J gene TRBJ1-5; weak D call: TRBD1 (5 bases). This CDR3 region has 13 residues. With 5 bases removed from V and 5 bases from J, the gap between germline ends came to 11 bases. Per germline, CDR1 SGHKS and CDR2 YYEKEE (reference sequence). CDR3 bases: TGTGCCAGCAGTTACGGAGGGGATCAGCCCCAGCATTTT. Protein: CASSYGGDQPQHF.

The rearrangement uses TRBV4-2 and TRBJ2-3, with TRBD2 as a possible D gene (5 bases). The V end was cut by 5 bases, the J end by 1 base, with 10 bases between. The CDR3 runs 14 residues. The germline V gene encodes CDR1 LGHNA and CDR2 YNFKEQ. This chain's CDR3 is CASSTRGGTDTQYF. The CDR3 DNA reads as TGTGCCAGCAGCACACGGGGAGGCACAGATACGCAGTATTTT.

The genes are TRBV19 and TRBJ1-2; perhaps TRBD1 as D (5 bases). V lost 6 bases to trimming and J lost 3 bases, with 8 bases between them. The CDR3 runs 12 residues. Germline V lookup: CDR1 LNHDA, CDR2 SQIVND (reference sequence). As DNA, the CDR3 is TGTGCCAGTAGCGCGACAGACTATGGCTACACCTTC. Protein sequence: CASSATDYGYTF.

This clone was seen at least ten times. This chain uses TRBV12-3 or TRBV12-4 with TRBJ1-5; maybe TRBD1 (5 bases). The V end was cut by 3 bases, the J end by 5 bases, with 8 bases between. CDR3 length: 13 amino acids. The CDR3 DNA reads as TGTGCCAGCAGTTTTGGGGGGGATCAGCCCCAGCATTTT. This codes for CASSFGGDQPQHF.

This sequence joins TRBV28 and TRBJ1-6, with a tentative D call TRBD1 (6 bases). Germline V gene data show CDR1 as MDHEN and CDR2 as SYDVKM. V was trimmed by 9 bases and J by 9 bases, leaving 15 bases between them. This CDR3 spans 13 amino acids. The CDR3 region has the DNA TGTGCCAGTTGGGGGACATGGGGTTCACCCCTCCACTTT. Protein product: CASWGTWGSPLHF.

The chain joins TRBV9 to TRBJ2-1; D uncertain. The CDR3 has 14 amino acids. CDR1 is SGDLS, CDR2 YYNGEE, per germline. Trimming took 0 bases from V and 4 from J, leaving 8 bases between them. The DNA for the CDR3 is TGTGCCAGCAGCGTAGTCGGCGGTTACAATGAGCAGTTCTTC. It specifies CASSVVGGYNEQFF.

This clone was detected once. The gene calls are TRBV28 and TRBJ1-5; no definite D call. Germline lookup yields CDR1 MDHEN and CDR2 SYDVKM. This CDR3 has 15 residues. Deletions cut 3 bases from V and 0 bases from J, with 9 bases between. DNA of the CDR3: TGTGCCAGCAGTTTTTTCCTCTATAGCAATCAGCCCCAGCATTTT. Residues: CASSFFLYSNQPQHF.

The rearrangement uses TRBV7-2 and TRBJ1-5, with no clear D. The CDR3 covers 14 residues. From germline, CDR1 is SGHTA and CDR2 FQGNSA. Deletions cut 5 bases from V and 4 bases from J, with 12 bases between. The DNA of the CDR3 is TGTGCCAGCAGCCAACAGAAACAGAATCAGCCCCAGCATTTT. It codes for CASSQQKQNQPQHF. The whole variable domain, remainder taken from reference TRBV7-2 and TRBJ1-5, is GAGVSQSPSNKVTEKGKDVELRCDPISGHTALYWYRQSLGQGLEFLIYFQGNSAPDKSGLPSDRFSAERTGGSVSTLTIQRTQQEDSAVYLCASSQQKQNQPQHFGDGTRLSIL.

The chain is built from TRBV25-1 and TRBJ2-1, with 9 bases identical to TRBD2. CDR1 is MGHDK and CDR2 is SYGVNS in the germline V gene. V lost 5 bases to trimming and J lost 3 bases; unmatched junction nucleotides: 2. The CDR3 runs to 14 residues. This chain's CDR3 is CASSKAGGYNEQFF. The CDR3 DNA reads as TGTGCCAGCAGTAAAGCGGGAGGCTACAATGAGCAGTTCTTC.

The V and J genes are TRBV5-8 and TRBJ1-2; no clear D gene. CDR1 and CDR2 (germline): SGHTS, YDEGEE. The V end was cut by 0 bases, the J end by 4 bases, with 7 bases between. The CDR3 is 13 residues long. CDR3 sequence reads: CASSLGLSYGYTF. The CDR3 DNA is TGTGCCAGCAGCTTGGGACTTAGCTATGGCTACACCTTC.

V is TRBV5-5 and J is TRBJ2-7, with D possibly TRBD1 on 5 matching bases. The CDR3 extends over 14 amino acids. CDR1 is SGHKS, CDR2 YYEKEE, per germline (reference sequence). Trimming took off 1 base at V and 5 bases at J, with 13 bases between the two ends. CDR3 bases: TGTGCCAGCAGCTTGTATTCGGCAGGGAACGAGCAGTACTTC. Its protein is CASSLYSAGNEQYF.

The chain carries TRBV24-1 and TRBJ2-5; weak D call: TRBD1 (5 bases). CDR1 and CDR2 from the germline V gene are KGHDR and SFDVKD. This CDR3 comprises 16 residues. V lost 0 bases to trimming and J lost 2 bases, with 12 bases between them. The CDR3 loop reads CATSDLPGRDQETQYF. CDR3 coding DNA: TGTGCCACCAGTGATTTGCCCGGCAGGGATCAAGAGACCCAGTACTTC.

This chain joins TRBV10-3 and TRBJ2-2; 11 positions match TRBD1. Trimming cost V 0 bases and J 4 bases; bases outside gene matches: 4. The CDR3 runs to 17 residues. The germline V gene has CDR1 ENHRY and CDR2 SYGVKD. CDR3 region: CAISESYGTGGTGELFF. CDR3 nucleotide sequence: TGTGCCATCAGTGAGTCGTACGGGACAGGGGGCACCGGGGAGCTGTTTTTT.

V is TRBV11-3 and J is TRBJ1-1, with D uncertain. V gave up 1 base and J gave up 2 bases, with 5 bases separating them. This CDR3 region has 13 residues. CDR1 is SGHNT, CDR2 YENEEA, per germline. CDR3 coding DNA: TGTGCCAGCAGCTTAGGAGTTAACACTGAAGCTTTCTTT. Translation: CASSLGVNTEAFF. Drawing the rest from reference TRBV11-3 and TRBJ1-1, the complete variable domain is EAGVVQSPRYKIIEKKQPVAFWCNPISGHNTLYWYLQNLGQGPELLIRYENEEAVDDSQLPKDRFSAERLKGVDSTLKIQPAELGDSAVYLCASSLGVNTEAFFGQGTRLTVV.